This TCR beta chain comes out of a study of post-analysis software for immune sequencing data (dated by TCRdb to the mid-2010s). Regarding the complete study: The recorded disease courses included relapsing-remitting, secondary progressive and progressive-relapsing multiple sclerosis, and some patients had no subtype annotation. The patient repertoires were set against about 12 previously published healthy control repertoires from donors whose ages ranged from roughly 6 to 26 years. A subset of samples was prepared in parallel using single-end sample barcoding, then pooled and co-amplified after Illumina adapter ligation. Points the paper makes about the study in general: Roughly 5 TRBV segments, including TRBV5-6, TRBV5-1 and TRBV20-1, were significantly more frequent in patients than controls. Significantly lower normalized Chao1 diversity was found in multiple sclerosis patients than in controls, suggesting substantial peripheral T-cell clonal expansion. The multiple sclerosis patient group was slightly younger than the control group. Direct clustering with F measure revealed strong co-clustering of samples prepared in the same batch, which led to a batch-effect correction.

Library creation used PCR. Sequencing was performed on an Illumina HiSeq 2500. Unique molecular identifiers were incorporated into TCR beta cDNA libraries to reduce PCR and sequencing biases. Roughly 0.5 million cDNA molecules were obtained per 1 to 10 million input T cells, so each molecule approximated one T cell. The patient libraries were prepared and sequenced with the same protocol used for the earlier healthy control dataset. Samples belonging to the same batch were prepared together, multiplexed and sequenced on a shared HiSeq lane. The authors processed their data as follows. Raw barcoded reads were processed with MIGEC, discarding single-read molecular identifier groups before consensus assembly and CDR3 extraction. VDJtools was used for post-analysis of the clonotype tables, and diversity was normalized by down-sampling every dataset to the size of the smallest sample. To correct batch-related cross-sample contamination, repertoire overlap clustering matched CDR3 amino acid sequences but not nucleotide sequences. Using fastp trimming at Q25 and MiXCR clonotype assembly, TCRdb reanalyzed the public sequencing data and kept in-frame beta chains. Entries that share a CDR3 protein sequence are merged under the most common genes and DNA. The authors' filters were not applied to this entry. This sample gives 380,000 or so distinct CDR3 sequences in total; around 33% of them show up just once. The ten most abundant clones make up around an eighth of the sample.

The germline V gene (reference sequence) gives CDR1 as SGHKS and CDR2 as YYEKEE. Taken from cysteine to phenylalanine, the CDR3 has 18 residues. Only the CDR3 part of the read is kept: 54 bases, read in frame from the first base. Unmatched junction bases come to 15, with V trimmed by 9 bases and J by 0 bases. To demonstrate the VDJtools post-analysis software, TCR beta repertoires were profiled from the peripheral blood of roughly 12 young patients with multiple sclerosis. The patients with multiple sclerosis were children and adolescents between about 6 and 17 years of age. A remark on this clonotype: Its recognized antigen is unknown. Base qualities are missing; no much larger clone stands one base away.

Sequencing was carried out using blood. This receptor was identified in a girl between 5 and 17 years old with multiple sclerosis. The V and J genes are TRBV5-5 and TRBJ2-1; TRBD2 matches 10 bases in the middle. The nucleotide sequence is TGTGCCACCCAGACGTCCAGCGGGGGGGCGGTCTCCTACAATGAGCAGTTCTTC. The resulting protein is CATQTSSGGAVSYNEQFF.